The TCR beta chain under discussion was sequenced for a study of regulatory T cells in long-lasting Graves disease. CDR3 size: 17 residues. Germline V gives CDR1 SGHAT, CDR2 FQNNGV. V gave up 2 bases and J gave up 0 bases, with 14 bases separating them. Libraries of TCR beta came from iRepertoire HTBI primers plus Arm-PCR of CDR3 regions. TCRdb reanalysed the multiplex PCR reads using MiXCR and keeps one entry per CDR3 protein. Found here are approximately 350,000 distinct CDR3 sequences, about 16% of them singletons; the top ten hold 20% to 25%. To note about this clonotype: Since a much larger clone is just one base distant, this may be a read error.

Regarding time point: newly diagnosed GD, antithyroid drugs for less than 3 months. Researchers made the TCR library from RNA that was extracted from PBMCs. The same data also contributed to another study, on T cells in Graves' hyperthyroidism and ophthalmopathy. As reported in that work: Clinicians diagnosed patients from clinical symptoms, serum thyroxine and TRAb, thyroid ultrasound and orbital computed tomography.

This specimen consisted of peripheral blood mononuclear cells (PBMCs), obtained at new diagnosis, from a patient treated with antithyroid drugs. This TCR was recovered from a woman aged 18-29 years with Graves disease. This chain joins TRBV11-2 and TRBJ1-3; tentative D call: TRBD1 (6 bases). CDR3 in amino acids: CASSLRGGGLSGNTIYF. The CDR3 DNA is TGTGCCAGCAGCTTAAGGGGGGGCGGTCTCTCTGGAAACACCATATATTTT.